These 14 T cell receptor beta chains were all obtained from the same sample, sequenced in a study of read filtering for tumor transcriptome and immune sequencing. This library used around 0.4 ug RNA and molecular barcoded adaptors spanning alpha/delta and beta/gamma chains. TCRdb reprocessed the reads via MiXCR and lists one record per CDR3 protein. The sample holds tens of thousands of distinct CDR3 sequences, roughly 13% seen once. The material sequenced was a population of CD138-negative cells sorted from bone marrow. These receptors were taken from a donor at least 40 years old with multiple myeloma.

This clonotype has a count of ten or more. The V and J genes are TRBV25-1 and TRBJ1-4; the match to TRBD1 covers 7 bases. The trim removed 10 bases at V and 3 bases at J, leaving 8 bases unmatched. Germline V gives CDR1 MGHDK, CDR2 SYGVNS. This CDR3 spans 14 amino acids. CDR3 DNA sequence: TGTGCCACCCAGCCAGGGGGTGCTAATGAAAAACTGTTTTTT. This encodes CATQPGGANEKLFF.

This clonotype has ten or more counts. The V and J genes are TRBV7-9 and TRBJ1-4; the match to TRBD1 covers 11 bases. CDR3 size: 18 residues. J gave up 6 bases and V 3 bases, and 12 bases lay outside the gene matches. Germline V gene sequence: CDR1 SEHNR, CDR2 FQNEAQ (reference sequence). The CDR3 is CASSFWDGSDRGHEKLFF. The CDR3 nucleotides are TGTGCCAGCAGCTTTTGGGATGGATCGGACAGGGGGCATGAAAAACTGTTTTTT. The whole variable domain, remainder taken from reference TRBV7-9 and TRBJ1-4, is DTGVSQNPRHKITKRGQNVTFRCDPISEHNRLYWYRQTLGQGPEFLTYFQNEAQLEKSRLLSDRFSAERPKGSFSTLEIQRTEQGDSAMYLCASSFWDGSDRGHEKLFFGSGTQLSVL.

This chain connects TRBV19 to TRBJ2-1, with D uncertain. This CDR3 contains 15 residues. Germline values: CDR1 LNHDA, CDR2 SQIVND (reference sequence). V gave up 5 bases and J gave up 4 bases, with 15 bases separating them. The CDR3 region is CASSPQRPSYNEQFF. As DNA, the CDR3 is TGTGCCAGTAGTCCCCAACGGCCCTCTTACAATGAGCAGTTCTTC.

This clonotype was seen at least ten times. The chain carries TRBV24-1 and TRBJ2-3, with D uncertain. The ends were cut back, 5 bases at V and 2 bases at J, with 13 bases in the middle. This CDR3 is 15 amino acids long. Germline CDR1 KGHDR, CDR2 SFDVKD. The CDR3: CATSGGQFYTDTQYF. For the CDR3, the DNA is TGTGCCACCAGTGGGGGTCAGTTCTACACAGATACGCAGTATTTT.

V gene TRBV5-1 combines with J gene TRBJ2-1; TRBD2 aligns across 13 bases. Germline V gene lookup returns CDR1 SGHRS and CDR2 YFSETQ. V gave up 4 bases and J gave up 9 bases; unmatched junction bases: 4. This CDR3 comprises 14 residues. As DNA, the CDR3 is TGCGCCAGCAGCCACGGACTAGCGGGAGTTGAGCAGTTCTTC. Translation gives CASSHGLAGVEQFF.

This clonotype was counted many times. This CDR3 is CASSQKRGQDNSPLHF. The CDR3 DNA is TGCGCCAGCAGCCAAAAGAGGGGGCAGGATAATTCACCCCTCCACTTT. The V and J genes are TRBV4-1 and TRBJ1-6; 7 bases line up with TRBD1. V gave up 2 bases and J gave up 5 bases; unmatched junction bases: 6. The length of the CDR3 is 16 residues. Per germline, CDR1 MGHRA and CDR2 YSYEKL.

The sample holds many counts of this clonotype. The chain recombines TRBV24-1 with TRBJ2-1, with 9 bases that match TRBD1. This CDR3 is 16 amino acids long. In germline, CDR1 is KGHDR, CDR2 SFDVKD. With 4 bases clipped from V and 4 bases from J, the junction kept 7 bases outside the gene matches. This CDR3 is CATSDLPGQGYNEQFF. The DNA for the CDR3 is TGTGCCACCAGTGACCTCCCGGGACAGGGTTACAATGAGCAGTTCTTC.

The sample holds many counts of this clonotype. The rearrangement joins TRBV4-1 to TRBJ2-7, with D perhaps being TRBD1 or TRBD2 (5 bases each). In germline, CDR1 is MGHRA, CDR2 YSYEKL. Trimming pared 1 base from V and 3 bases from J, leaving 16 bases between. This CDR3 is 16 amino acids long. The CDR3 nucleotides are TGCGCCAGCAGCCAAGTCCGGGACCCCGGTTTCTACGAGCAGTACTTC. It encodes CASSQVRDPGFYEQYF.

This clonotype has at least ten counts. The chain has TRBV6-1 and TRBJ1-1; D is perhaps TRBD1 (5 bases). The CDR3 has 14 amino acids. The V end was cut by 6 bases, the J end by 4 bases, with 15 bases between. The V gene's germline CDR1 is MNHNS and CDR2 SASEGT. The CDR3: CASSSGATPTEAFF. The CDR3 nucleotides read TGTGCCAGCAGCTCCGGGGCGACGCCCACTGAAGCTTTCTTT.

The chain couples TRBV7-2 to TRBJ2-1; no reliable D call. The length of the CDR3 is 15 residues. The germline V gene has CDR1 SGHTA and CDR2 FQGNSA. V shed 5 bases and J shed 8 bases, with 19 bases lying between them. Here the CDR3 DNA reads TGTGCCAGCAGCCTAGGTCGCTACACGTTCGATGAGCAGTTCTTC. Its translation is CASSLGRYTFDEQFF.

This clonotype appeared once. A much larger clone differs by one base, so this may be a read error. This chain uses TRBV20-1 with TRBJ1-5; D remains unclear. The CDR3 spans 12 residues. Per the germline V gene, CDR1 is DFQATT and CDR2 is SNEGSKA (reference sequence). Trimming removed 0 bases at V and 5 bases at J, with 5 bases between. CDR3 protein: CSARDTDQPQHF. The CDR3 bases are TGCAGTGCTAGAGATACAGATCAGCCCCAGCATTTT.

Comment on this clonotype: A much larger clone differs from this one at a single base, so this may be a read error. Because the CDR3 is missing its conserved closing phenylalanine or tryptophan, this is likely a read error. V usage is TRBV11-2 and J usage is TRBJ2-7, with D possibly being TRBD2 (5 bases). In germline, CDR1 is SGHAT, CDR2 FQNNGV. The ends were cut back, 5 bases at V and 5 bases at J, with 10 bases in the middle. This CDR3 has 12 amino acids. The CDR3 protein is CASSPSGNEQYC. The DNA for the CDR3 is TGTGCCAGCAGCCCATCGGGGAACGAGCAGTACTGC.

This clonotype showed up just a few times. One base away lies a much larger clone, so this may be a sequencing read error. The chain uses TRBV4-3 and TRBJ2-3, with a tentative D call TRBD2 (6 bases). V was trimmed by 1 base and J by 5 bases, leaving 16 bases between them. Germline loops: CDR1 LGHNA, CDR2 YSLEER. The CDR3 has 16 residues. This CDR3 reads CASSQVPGPAGDTQYF. DNA of the CDR3: TGCGCCAGCAGCCAAGTTCCGGGACCAGCGGGAGATACGCAGTATTTT.

This clonotype was recorded a few times. The CDR3 DNA sequence: TGTGCCAGCAGATTGACTAGCGGCAACCTCCCCGGGGAGCTGTTTTTT. Residues: CASRLTSGNLPGELFF. The gene calls are TRBV7-3 and TRBJ2-2, with 9 bases aligning to TRBD2. Trimming removed 6 bases from V and 6 bases from J; junction bases left unmatched: 11. This CDR3 is built from 16 residues. Germline CDR1 and CDR2: SGHTA and FQGTGA.